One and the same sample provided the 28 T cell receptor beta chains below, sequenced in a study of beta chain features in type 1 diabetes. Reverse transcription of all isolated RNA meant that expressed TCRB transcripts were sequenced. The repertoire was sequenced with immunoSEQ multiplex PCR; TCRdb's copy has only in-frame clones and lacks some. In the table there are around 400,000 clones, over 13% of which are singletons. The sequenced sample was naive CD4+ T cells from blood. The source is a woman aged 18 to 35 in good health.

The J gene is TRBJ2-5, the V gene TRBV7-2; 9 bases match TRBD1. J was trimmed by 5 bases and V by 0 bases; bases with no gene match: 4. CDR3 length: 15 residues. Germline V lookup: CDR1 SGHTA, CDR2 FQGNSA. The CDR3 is CASSLAKDRGETQYF. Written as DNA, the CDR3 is TGTGCCAGCAGCTTAGCGAAAGACAGGGGGGAGACCCAGTACTTC.

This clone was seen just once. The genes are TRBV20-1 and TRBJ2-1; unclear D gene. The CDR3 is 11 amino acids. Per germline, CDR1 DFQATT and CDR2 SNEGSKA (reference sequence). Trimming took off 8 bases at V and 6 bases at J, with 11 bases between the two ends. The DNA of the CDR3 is TGCAGTACGACCGGAGCCAATGAGCAGTTCTTC. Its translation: CSTTGANEQFF.

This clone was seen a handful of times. The CDR3 region is CATSGGAGTSSYNEQFF. CDR3 bases: TGTGCCACCAGCGGAGGGGCCGGGACTAGCTCCTACAATGAGCAGTTCTTC. The V call is TRBV15, the J call TRBJ2-1, with 8 nucleotides matching TRBD2. Germline trimming cut 5 bases from V and 0 bases from J; bases unmatched to any gene: 9. CDR1 and CDR2 (germline): LNHNV, YYDKDF (reference sequence). The CDR3 sequence is 17 residues long.

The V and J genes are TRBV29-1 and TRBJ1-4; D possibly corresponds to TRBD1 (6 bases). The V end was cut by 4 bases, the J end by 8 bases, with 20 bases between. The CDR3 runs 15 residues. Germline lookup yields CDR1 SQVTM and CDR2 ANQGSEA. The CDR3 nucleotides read TGCAGCGTTGCCCGAGGTCCAGGGGCCAGCGAAAAACTGTTTTTT. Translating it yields CSVARGPGASEKLFF.

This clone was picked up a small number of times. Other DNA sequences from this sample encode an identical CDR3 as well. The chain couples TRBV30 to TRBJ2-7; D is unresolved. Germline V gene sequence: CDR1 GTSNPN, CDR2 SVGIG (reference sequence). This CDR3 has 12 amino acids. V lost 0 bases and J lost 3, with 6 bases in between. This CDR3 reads CAWSVSSYEQYF. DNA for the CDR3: TGTGCCTGGAGTGTGAGTAGCTACGAGCAGTACTTC.

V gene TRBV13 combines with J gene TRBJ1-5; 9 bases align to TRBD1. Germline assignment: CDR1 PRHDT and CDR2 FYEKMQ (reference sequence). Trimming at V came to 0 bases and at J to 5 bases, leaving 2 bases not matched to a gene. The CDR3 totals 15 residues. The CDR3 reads CASSLGDRGHQPQHF. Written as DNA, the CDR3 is TGTGCCAGCAGCTTAGGGGACAGGGGACATCAGCCCCAGCATTTT.

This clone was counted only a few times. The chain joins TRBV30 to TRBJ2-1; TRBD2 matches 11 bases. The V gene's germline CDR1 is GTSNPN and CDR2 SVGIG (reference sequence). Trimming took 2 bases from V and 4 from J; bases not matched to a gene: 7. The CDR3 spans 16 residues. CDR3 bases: TGTGCCTGGAGTCGTAGGACTAGCGGGCTTTACAATGAGCAGTTCTTC. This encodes CAWSRRTSGLYNEQFF.

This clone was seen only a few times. CDR3 amino acids: CAWSVQVWADTQYF. Here the CDR3 DNA reads TGTGCCTGGAGTGTACAGGTCTGGGCAGATACGCAGTATTTT. The V gene is TRBV30, the J gene TRBJ2-3, with D maybe TRBD1 (5 bases). The CDR3 runs 14 residues. Per the germline V gene, CDR1 is GTSNPN and CDR2 is SVGIG (reference sequence). V dropped 0 bases and J dropped 4 bases, with 11 bases sitting between them.

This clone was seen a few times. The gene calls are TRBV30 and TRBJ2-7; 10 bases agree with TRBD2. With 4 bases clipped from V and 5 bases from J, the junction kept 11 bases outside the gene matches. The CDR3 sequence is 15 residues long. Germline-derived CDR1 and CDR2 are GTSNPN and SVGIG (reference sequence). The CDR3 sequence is CAWNPLSGRANEQYF. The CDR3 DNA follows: TGTGCCTGGAATCCATTAAGCGGGAGGGCCAACGAGCAGTACTTC. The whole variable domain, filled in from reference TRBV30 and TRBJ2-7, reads SQTIHQWPATLVQPVGSPLSLECTVEGTSNPNLYWYRQAAGRGLQLLFYSVGIGQISSEVPQNLSASRPQDRQFILSSKKLLLSDSGFYLCAWNPLSGRANEQYFGPGTRLTVT.

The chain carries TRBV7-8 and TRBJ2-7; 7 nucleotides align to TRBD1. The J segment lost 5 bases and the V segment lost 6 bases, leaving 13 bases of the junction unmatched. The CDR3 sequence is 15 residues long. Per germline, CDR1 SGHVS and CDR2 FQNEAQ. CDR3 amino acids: CASRNRAGTVNEQYF. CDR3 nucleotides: TGTGCCAGCAGAAATAGAGCAGGGACAGTCAACGAGCAGTACTTC.

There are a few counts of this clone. The CDR3 bases are TGTGCCAGCAGCCCCCGACTAGCGGGTGCCCCGTCCTACGAGCAGTACTTC. Its protein product is CASSPRLAGAPSYEQYF. The chain joins TRBV7-3 to TRBJ2-7, with 10 bases matching TRBD2. The CDR3 contains 17 residues. J gave up 1 base and V 5 bases, and 11 bases lay outside the gene matches. Germline CDR1 and CDR2: SGHTA and FQGTGA.

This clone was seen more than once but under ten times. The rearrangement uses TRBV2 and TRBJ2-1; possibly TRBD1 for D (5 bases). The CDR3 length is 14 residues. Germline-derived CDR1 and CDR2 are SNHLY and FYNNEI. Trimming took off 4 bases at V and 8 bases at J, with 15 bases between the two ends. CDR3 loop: CASSVGQVGDEQFF. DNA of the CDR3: TGTGCCAGCAGTGTAGGGCAAGTAGGGGATGAGCAGTTCTTC.

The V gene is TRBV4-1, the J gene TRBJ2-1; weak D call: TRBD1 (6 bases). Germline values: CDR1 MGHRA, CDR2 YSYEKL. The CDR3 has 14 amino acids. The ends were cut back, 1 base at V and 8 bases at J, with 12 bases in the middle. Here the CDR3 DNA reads TGCGCCAGCAGCCAAGTAAGGGGGAAGGATGAGCAGTTCTTC. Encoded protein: CASSQVRGKDEQFF.

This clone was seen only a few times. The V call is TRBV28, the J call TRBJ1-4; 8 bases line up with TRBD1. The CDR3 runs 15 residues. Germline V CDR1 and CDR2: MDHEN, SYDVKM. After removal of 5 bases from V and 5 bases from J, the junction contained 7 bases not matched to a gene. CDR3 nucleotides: TGTGCCAGCAGTCCCCTACAGGGGGTCAATGAAAAACTGTTTTTT. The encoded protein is CASSPLQGVNEKLFF.

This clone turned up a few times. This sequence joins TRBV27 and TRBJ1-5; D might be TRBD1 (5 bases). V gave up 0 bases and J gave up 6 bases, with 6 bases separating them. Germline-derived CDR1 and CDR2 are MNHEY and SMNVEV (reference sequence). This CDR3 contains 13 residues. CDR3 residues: CASSLSRVQPQHF. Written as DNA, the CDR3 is TGTGCCAGCAGTTTATCCAGGGTTCAGCCCCAGCATTTT.

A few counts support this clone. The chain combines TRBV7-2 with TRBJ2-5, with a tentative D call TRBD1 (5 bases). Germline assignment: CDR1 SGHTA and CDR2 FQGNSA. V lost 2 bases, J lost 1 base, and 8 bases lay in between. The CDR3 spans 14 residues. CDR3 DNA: TGTGCCAGCAGCTTAAGGGGCAGCCAAGAGACCCAGTACTTC. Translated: CASSLRGSQETQYF. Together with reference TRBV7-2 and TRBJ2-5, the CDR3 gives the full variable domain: GAGVSQSPSNKVTEKGKDVELRCDPISGHTALYWYRQSLGQGLEFLIYFQGNSAPDKSGLPSDRFSAERTGGSVSTLTIQRTQQEDSAVYLCASSLRGSQETQYFGPGTRLLVL.

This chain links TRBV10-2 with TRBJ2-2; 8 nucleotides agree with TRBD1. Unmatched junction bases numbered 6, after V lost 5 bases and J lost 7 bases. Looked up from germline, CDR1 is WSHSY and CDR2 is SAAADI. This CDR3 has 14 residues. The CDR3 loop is CASSKQGVDGELFF. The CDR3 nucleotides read TGCGCCAGCAGTAAACAGGGGGTGGACGGGGAGCTGTTTTTT.

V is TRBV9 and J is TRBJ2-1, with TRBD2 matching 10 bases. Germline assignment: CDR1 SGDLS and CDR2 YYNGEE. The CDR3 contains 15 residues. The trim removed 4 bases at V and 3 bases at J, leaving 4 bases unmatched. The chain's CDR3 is CASSPSGGGYNEQFF. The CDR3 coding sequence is TGTGCCAGCAGCCCGAGCGGGGGGGGCTACAATGAGCAGTTCTTC.

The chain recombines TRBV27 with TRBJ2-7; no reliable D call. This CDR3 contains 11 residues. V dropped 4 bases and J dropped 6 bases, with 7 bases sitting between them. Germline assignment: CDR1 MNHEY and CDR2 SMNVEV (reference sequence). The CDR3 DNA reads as TGTGCCAGCAGTTACGGTCGCGAGCAGTACTTC. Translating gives CASSYGREQYF.

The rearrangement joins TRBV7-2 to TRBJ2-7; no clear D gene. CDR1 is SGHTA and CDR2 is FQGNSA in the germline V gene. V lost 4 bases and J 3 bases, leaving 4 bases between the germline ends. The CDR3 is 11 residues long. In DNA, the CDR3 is TGTGCCAGCAGCTCTATCTACGAGCAGTACTTC. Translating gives CASSSIYEQYF.

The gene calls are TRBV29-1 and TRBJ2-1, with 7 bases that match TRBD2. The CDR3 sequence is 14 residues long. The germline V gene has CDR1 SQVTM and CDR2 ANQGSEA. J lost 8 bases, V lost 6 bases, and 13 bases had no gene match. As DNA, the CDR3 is TGCAGCGTCAGAGGCAGCGGGGTCTGGGATGAGCAGTTCTTC. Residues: CSVRGSGVWDEQFF.

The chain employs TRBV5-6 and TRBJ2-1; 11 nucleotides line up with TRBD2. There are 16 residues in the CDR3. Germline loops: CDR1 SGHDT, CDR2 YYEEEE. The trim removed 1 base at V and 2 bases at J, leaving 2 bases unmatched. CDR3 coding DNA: TGTGCCAGCAGCTTGCAGACTAGCGGGGCCTACAATGAGCAGTTCTTC. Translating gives CASSLQTSGAYNEQFF.

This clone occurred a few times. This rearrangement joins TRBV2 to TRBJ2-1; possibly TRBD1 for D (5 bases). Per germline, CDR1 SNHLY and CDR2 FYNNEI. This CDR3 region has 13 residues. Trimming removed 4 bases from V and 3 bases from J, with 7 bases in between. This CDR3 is CASSGQGYNEQFF. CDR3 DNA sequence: TGTGCCAGCAGTGGTCAGGGCTACAATGAGCAGTTCTTC.

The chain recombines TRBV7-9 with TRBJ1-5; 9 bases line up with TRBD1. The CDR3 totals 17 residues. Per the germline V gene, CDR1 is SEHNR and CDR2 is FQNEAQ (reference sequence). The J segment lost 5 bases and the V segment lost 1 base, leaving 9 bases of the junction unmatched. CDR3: CASSLVAGQGPHQPQHF. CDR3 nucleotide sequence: TGTGCCAGCAGCTTAGTCGCCGGACAGGGGCCCCATCAGCCCCAGCATTTT.

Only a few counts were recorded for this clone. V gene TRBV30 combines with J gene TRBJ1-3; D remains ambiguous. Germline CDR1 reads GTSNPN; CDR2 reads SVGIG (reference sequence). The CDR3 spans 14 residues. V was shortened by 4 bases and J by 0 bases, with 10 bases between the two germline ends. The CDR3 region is CAWNPRYSGNTIYF. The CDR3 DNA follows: TGTGCCTGGAATCCTAGATACTCTGGAAACACCATATATTTT.

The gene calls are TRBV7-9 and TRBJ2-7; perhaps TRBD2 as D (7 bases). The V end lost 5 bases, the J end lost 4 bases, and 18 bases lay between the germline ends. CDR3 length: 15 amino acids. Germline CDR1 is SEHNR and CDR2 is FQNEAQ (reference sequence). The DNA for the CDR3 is TGTGCCAGCAGCCTAGGGGGGGTTCGGCATTACGAGCAGTACTTC. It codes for CASSLGGVRHYEQYF.

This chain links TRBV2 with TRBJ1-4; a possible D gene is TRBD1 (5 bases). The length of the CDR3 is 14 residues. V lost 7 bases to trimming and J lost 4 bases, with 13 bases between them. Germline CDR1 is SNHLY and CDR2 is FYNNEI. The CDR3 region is CASTTTALNEKLFF. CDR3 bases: TGTGCCAGCACGACGACAGCGCTTAATGAAAAACTGTTTTTT.

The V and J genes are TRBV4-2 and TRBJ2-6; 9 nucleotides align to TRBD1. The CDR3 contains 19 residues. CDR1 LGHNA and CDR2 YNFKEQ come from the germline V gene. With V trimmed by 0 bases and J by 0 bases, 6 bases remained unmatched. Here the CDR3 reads CASSQDRTGVLSGANVLTF. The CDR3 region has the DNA TGTGCCAGCAGCCAAGATAGGACAGGGGTCCTCTCTGGGGCCAACGTCCTGACTTTC.